The sequence of this T cell receptor beta chain was determined in a study of shared clonotypes between healthy human individuals. Study results and limitations: Some clonotypes were shared by all four sorted-subset donors, while others were not shared. The non-shared ones had lower generation probabilities than the shared ones. Genetic and exposure-history diversity was limited by the few donors.

There were no recent acute infections or vaccinations among the donors, who were healthy HIV-negative adults. Splitting the CD4+ cells yielded a CD45RA+ naive subset and a CD45RA-negative memory subset. The protocol was immunoSEQ multiplex PCR, while the TCRdb copy is restricted to in-frame clones and leaves out a portion. The sample holds roughly 2.2 million clones, more than 80% seen once. V lost 3 bases and J 11 bases, leaving 16 bases between the germline ends. Germline assignment: CDR1 GTSNPN and CDR2 SVGIG (reference sequence). The CDR3 has 12 residues. This clone turned up a few times. What it binds is not known.

The rearrangement joins TRBV30 to TRBJ1-1; D uncertain. The material sequenced was naive CD4+ T cells from PBMCs. Specified subset: CD45RA+ positively selected. This TCR was recovered from a man aged 18-30 years in good health. Some clones in this sample may be carry-over from other donors' samples. The CDR3 nucleotides read TGTGCCTGGAGAATTGGCCCGTCTTACGCTTTCTTT. Its translation is CAWRIGPSYAFF. The entire variable domain, with the rest obtained from reference TRBV30 and TRBJ1-1, is as follows: SQTIHQWPATLVQPVGSPLSLECTVEGTSNPNLYWYRQAAGRGLQLLFYSVGIGQISSEVPQNLSASRPQDRQFILSSKKLLLSDSGFYLCAWRIGPSYAFFGQGTRLTVV.